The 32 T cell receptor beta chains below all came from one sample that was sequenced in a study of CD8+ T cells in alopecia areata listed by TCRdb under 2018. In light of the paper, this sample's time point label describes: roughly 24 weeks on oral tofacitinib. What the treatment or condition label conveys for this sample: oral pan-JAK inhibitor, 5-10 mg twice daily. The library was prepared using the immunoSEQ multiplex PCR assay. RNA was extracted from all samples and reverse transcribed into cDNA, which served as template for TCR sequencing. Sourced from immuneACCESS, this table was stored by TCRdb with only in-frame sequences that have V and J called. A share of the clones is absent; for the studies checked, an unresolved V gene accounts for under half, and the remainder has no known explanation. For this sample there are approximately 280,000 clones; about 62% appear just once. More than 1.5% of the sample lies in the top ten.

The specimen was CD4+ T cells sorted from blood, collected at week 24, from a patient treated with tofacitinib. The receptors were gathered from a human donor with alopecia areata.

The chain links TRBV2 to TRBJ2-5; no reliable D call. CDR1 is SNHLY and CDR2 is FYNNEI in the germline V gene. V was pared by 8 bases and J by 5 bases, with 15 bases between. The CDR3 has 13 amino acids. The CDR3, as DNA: TGTGCCAGCTGGATAGGGCCTGGGGAGACCCAGTACTTC. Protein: CASWIGPGETQYF. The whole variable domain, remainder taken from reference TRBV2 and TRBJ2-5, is EPEVTQTPSHQVTQMGQEVILRCVPISNHLYFYWYRQILGQKVEFLVSFYNNEISEKSEIFDDQFSVERPDGSNFTLKIRSTKLEDSAMYFCASWIGPGETQYFGPGTRLLVL.

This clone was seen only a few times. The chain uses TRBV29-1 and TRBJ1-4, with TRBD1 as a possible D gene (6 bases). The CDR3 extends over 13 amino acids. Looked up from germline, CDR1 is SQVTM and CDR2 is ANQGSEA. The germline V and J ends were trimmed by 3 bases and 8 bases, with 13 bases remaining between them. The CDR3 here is CSVDTGQREKLFF. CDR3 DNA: TGCAGCGTTGATACAGGGCAGCGAGAAAAACTGTTTTTT.

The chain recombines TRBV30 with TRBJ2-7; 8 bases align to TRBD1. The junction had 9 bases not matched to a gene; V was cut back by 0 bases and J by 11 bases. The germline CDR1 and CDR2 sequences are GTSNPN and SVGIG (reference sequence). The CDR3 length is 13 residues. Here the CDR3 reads CAWSVTLTGAEYF. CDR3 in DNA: TGTGCCTGGAGTGTTACATTGACAGGGGCGGAGTACTTC.

The CDR3 is CAWSALTGIYGYTF. For the CDR3, the DNA is TGTGCCTGGAGTGCCCTGACAGGGATCTATGGCTACACCTTC. The V gene is TRBV30, the J gene TRBJ1-2; 7 nucleotides line up with TRBD1. The CDR3 has 14 amino acids. V lost 1 base to trimming and J lost 4 bases; unmatched junction nucleotides: 6. Germline V gene lookup returns CDR1 GTSNPN and CDR2 SVGIG (reference sequence). Full variable domain (outside the CDR3, taken from reference TRBV30 and TRBJ1-2): SQTIHQWPATLVQPVGSPLSLECTVEGTSNPNLYWYRQAAGRGLQLLFYSVGIGQISSEVPQNLSASRPQDRQFILSSKKLLLSDSGFYLCAWSALTGIYGYTFGSGTRLTVV.

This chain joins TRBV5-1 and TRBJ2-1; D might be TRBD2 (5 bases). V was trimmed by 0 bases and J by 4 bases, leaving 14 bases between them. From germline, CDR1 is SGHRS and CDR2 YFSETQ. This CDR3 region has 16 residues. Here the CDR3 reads CASSLVASGRYNEQFF. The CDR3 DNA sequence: TGCGCCAGCAGCTTGGTAGCCAGCGGCCGATACAATGAGCAGTTCTTC.

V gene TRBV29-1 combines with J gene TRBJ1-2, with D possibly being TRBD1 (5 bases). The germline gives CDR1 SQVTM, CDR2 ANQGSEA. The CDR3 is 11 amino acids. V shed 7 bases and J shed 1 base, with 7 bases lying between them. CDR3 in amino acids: CSAGHNYGYTF. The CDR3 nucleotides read TGCAGCGCCGGACATAACTATGGCTACACCTTC.

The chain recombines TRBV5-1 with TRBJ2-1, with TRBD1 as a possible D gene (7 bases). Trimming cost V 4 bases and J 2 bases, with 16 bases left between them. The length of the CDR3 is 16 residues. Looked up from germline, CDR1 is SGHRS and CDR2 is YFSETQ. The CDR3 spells CASSLGGGGPYNEQFF. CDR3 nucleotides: TGCGCCAGCAGCCTTGGAGGGGGCGGCCCCTACAATGAGCAGTTCTTC.

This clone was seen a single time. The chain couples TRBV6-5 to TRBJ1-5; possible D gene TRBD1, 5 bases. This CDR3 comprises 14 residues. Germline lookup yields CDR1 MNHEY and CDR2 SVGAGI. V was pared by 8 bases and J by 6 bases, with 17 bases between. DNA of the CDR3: TGTGCCAGCGGATCGGCACAGGTTGGTCAGCCCCAGCATTTT. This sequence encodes CASGSAQVGQPQHF.

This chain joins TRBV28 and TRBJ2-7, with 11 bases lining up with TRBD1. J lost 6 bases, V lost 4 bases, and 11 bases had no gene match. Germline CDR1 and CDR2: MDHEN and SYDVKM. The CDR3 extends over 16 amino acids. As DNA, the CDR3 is TGTGCCAGCAGTTCGCCCCCCGGACAGGGGGCGTTCGAGCAGTACTTC. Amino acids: CASSSPPGQGAFEQYF.

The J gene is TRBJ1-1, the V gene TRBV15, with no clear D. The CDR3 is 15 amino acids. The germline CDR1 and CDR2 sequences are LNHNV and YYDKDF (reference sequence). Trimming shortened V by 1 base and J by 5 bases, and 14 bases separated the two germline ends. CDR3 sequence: CATSRALFGRTEAFF. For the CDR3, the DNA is TGTGCCACCAGCAGAGCCCTCTTTGGTAGGACTGAAGCTTTCTTT.

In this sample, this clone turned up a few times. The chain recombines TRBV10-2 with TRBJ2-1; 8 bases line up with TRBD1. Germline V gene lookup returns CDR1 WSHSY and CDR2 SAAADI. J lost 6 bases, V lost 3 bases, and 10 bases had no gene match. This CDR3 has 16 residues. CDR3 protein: CASSDRGLAFPNEQFF. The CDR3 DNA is TGCGCCAGCAGTGACAGGGGGCTAGCCTTCCCCAATGAGCAGTTCTTC.

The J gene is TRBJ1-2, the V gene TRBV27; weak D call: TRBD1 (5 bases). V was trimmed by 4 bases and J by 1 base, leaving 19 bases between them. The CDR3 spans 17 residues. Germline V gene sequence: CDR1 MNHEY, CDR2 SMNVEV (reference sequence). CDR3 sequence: CASSSSFYRSSNYGYTF. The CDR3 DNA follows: TGTGCCAGCAGTTCGTCCTTTTACAGGAGTAGTAACTATGGCTACACCTTC.

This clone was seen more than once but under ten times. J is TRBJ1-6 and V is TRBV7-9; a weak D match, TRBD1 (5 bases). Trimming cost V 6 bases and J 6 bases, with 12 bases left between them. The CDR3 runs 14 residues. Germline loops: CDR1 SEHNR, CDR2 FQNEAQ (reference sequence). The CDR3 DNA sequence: TGTGCCAGCAGTTCACACAGGTCTAATTCACCCCTCCACTTT. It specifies CASSSHRSNSPLHF.

This CDR3 is CAIYSGTRDQPQHF. The CDR3 DNA sequence: TGTGCCATATATTCCGGGACCCGAGATCAGCCCCAGCATTTT. V and J are TRBV10-3 and TRBJ1-5; D is possibly TRBD1 (5 bases). V was clipped by 9 bases and J by 5 bases, with 17 bases between them. Germline V gives CDR1 ENHRY, CDR2 SYGVKD. There are 14 residues in the CDR3.

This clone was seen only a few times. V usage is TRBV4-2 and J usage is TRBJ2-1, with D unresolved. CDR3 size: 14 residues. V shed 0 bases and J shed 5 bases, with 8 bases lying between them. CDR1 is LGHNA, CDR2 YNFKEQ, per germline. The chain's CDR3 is CASSQDRQNNEQFF. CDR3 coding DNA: TGTGCCAGCAGCCAAGATCGGCAGAACAATGAGCAGTTCTTC.

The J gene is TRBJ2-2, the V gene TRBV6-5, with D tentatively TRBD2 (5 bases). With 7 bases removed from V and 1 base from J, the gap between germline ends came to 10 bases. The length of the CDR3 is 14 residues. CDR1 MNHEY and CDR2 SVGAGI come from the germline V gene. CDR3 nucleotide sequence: TGTGCCAGCACGTTTGGGAGGAACACCGGGGAGCTGTTTTTT. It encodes CASTFGRNTGELFF.

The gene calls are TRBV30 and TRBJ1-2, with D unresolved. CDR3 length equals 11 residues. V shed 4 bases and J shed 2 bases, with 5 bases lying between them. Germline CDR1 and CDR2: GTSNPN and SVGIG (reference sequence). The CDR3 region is CAWTQNYGYTF. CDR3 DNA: TGTGCCTGGACGCAGAACTATGGCTACACCTTC.

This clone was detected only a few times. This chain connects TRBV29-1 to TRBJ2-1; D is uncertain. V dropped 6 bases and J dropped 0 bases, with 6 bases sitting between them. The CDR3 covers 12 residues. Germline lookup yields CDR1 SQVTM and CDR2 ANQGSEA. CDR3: CSVSISYNEQFF. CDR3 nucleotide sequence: TGCAGCGTGTCCATCTCCTACAATGAGCAGTTCTTC.

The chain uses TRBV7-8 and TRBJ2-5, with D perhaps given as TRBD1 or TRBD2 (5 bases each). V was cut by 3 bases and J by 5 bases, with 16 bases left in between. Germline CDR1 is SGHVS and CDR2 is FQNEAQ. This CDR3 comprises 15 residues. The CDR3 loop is CASSFGRDPRETQYF. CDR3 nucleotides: TGTGCCAGCAGCTTCGGCAGGGACCCCCGTGAGACCCAGTACTTC.

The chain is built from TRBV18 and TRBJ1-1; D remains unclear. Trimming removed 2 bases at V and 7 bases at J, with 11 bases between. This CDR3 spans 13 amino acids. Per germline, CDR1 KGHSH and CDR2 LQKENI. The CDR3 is CASSPTIGFEAFF. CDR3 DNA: TGTGCCAGCTCACCAACGATAGGGTTTGAAGCTTTCTTT.

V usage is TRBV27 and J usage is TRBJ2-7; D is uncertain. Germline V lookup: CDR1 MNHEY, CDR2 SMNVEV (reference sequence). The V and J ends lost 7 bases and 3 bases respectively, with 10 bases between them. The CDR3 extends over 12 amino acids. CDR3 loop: CASKGSLYEQYF. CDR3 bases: TGTGCCAGCAAAGGTAGCCTCTACGAGCAGTACTTC.

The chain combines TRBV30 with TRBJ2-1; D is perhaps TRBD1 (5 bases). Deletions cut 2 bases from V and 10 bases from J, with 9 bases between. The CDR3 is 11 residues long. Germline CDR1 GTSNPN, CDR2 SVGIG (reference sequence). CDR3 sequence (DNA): TGTGCCTGGAGTAGTAGGACAGAGCAGTTCTTC. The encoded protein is CAWSSRTEQFF.

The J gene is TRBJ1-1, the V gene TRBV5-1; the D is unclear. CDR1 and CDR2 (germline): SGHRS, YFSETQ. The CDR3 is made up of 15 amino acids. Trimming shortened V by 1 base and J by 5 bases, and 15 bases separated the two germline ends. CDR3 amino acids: CASSLHPGMGTEAFF. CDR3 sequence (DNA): TGCGCCAGCAGCTTGCATCCTGGTATGGGGACTGAAGCTTTCTTT.

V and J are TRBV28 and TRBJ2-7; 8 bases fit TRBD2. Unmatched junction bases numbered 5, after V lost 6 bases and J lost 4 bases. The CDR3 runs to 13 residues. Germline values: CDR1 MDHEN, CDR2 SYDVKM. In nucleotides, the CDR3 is TGTGCCAGCAGAACGGGACTAGAGTACGAGCAGTACTTC. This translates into CASRTGLEYEQYF. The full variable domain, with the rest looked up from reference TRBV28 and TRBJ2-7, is DVKVTQSSRYLVKRTGEKVFLECVQDMDHENMFWYRQDPGLGLRLIYFSYDVKMKEKGDIPEGYSVSREKKERFSLILESASTNQTSMYLCASRTGLEYEQYFGPGTRLTVT.

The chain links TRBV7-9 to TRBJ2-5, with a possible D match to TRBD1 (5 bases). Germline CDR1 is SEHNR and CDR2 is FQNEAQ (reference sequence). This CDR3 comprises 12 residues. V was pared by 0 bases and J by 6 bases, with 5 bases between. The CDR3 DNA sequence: TGTGCCAGCAGCTTAGCGGGGCAGACCCAGTACTTC. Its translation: CASSLAGQTQYF.

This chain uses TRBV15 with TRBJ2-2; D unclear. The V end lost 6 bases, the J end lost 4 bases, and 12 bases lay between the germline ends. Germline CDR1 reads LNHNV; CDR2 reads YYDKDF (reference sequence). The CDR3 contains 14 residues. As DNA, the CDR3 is TGTGCCACCAGATTTGGCAGATTCACCGGGGAGCTGTTTTTT. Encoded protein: CATRFGRFTGELFF.

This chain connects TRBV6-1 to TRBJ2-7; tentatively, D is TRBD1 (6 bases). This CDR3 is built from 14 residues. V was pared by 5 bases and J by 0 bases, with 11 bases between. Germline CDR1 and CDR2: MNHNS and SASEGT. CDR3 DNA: TGTGCCAGCAGTCGGAAGACAGGCTCCTACGAGCAGTACTTC. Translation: CASSRKTGSYEQYF.

The chain's CDR3 is CASSYPGTVNTEAFF. In DNA form, the CDR3 reads TGTGCCAGCAGTTATCCGGGGACGGTGAACACTGAAGCTTTCTTT. This sequence joins TRBV28 and TRBJ1-1, with D tentatively TRBD1 (5 bases). Trimming removed 4 bases at V and 0 bases at J, with 12 bases between. This CDR3 has 15 amino acids. CDR1 is MDHEN and CDR2 is SYDVKM in the germline V gene.

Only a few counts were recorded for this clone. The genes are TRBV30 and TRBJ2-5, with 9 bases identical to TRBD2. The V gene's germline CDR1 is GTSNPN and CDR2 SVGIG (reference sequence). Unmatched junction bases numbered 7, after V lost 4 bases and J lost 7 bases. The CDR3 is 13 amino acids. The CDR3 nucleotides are TGTGCCTGGAACCCTAGCGGGGCTTGGACCCAGTACTTC. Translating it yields CAWNPSGAWTQYF.

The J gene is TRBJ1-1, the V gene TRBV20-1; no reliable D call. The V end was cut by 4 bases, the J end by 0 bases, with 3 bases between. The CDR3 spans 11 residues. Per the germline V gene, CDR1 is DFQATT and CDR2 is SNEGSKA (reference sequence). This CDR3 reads CSAKVNTEAFF. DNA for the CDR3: TGCAGTGCTAAGGTGAACACTGAAGCTTTCTTT.

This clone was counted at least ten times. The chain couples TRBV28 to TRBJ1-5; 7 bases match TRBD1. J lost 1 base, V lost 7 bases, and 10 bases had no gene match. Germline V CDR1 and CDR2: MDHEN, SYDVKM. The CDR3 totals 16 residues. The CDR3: CASKAPGQWSNQPQHF. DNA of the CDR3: TGTGCCAGCAAGGCCCCGGGACAGTGGAGCAATCAGCCCCAGCATTTT.

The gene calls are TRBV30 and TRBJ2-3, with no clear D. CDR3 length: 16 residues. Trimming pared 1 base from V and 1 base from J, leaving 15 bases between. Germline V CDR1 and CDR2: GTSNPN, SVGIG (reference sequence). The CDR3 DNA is TGTGCCTGGAGTGCCAGAAGATCTTTTGGCACAGATACGCAGTATTTT. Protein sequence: CAWSARRSFGTDTQYF. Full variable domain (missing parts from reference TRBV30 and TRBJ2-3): SQTIHQWPATLVQPVGSPLSLECTVEGTSNPNLYWYRQAAGRGLQLLFYSVGIGQISSEVPQNLSASRPQDRQFILSSKKLLLSDSGFYLCAWSARRSFGTDTQYFGPGTRLTVL.